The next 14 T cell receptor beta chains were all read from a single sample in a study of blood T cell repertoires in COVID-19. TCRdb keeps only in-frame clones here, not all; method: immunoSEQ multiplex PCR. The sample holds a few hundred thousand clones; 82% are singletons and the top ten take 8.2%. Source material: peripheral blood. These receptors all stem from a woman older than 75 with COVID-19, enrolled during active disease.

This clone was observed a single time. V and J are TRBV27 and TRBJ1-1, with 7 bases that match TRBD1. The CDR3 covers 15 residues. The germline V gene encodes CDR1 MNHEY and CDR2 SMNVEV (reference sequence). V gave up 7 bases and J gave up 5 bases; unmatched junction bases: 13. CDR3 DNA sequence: TGTGCCAGCAATTACGGACAGGCCCCGGGTACTGAAGCTTTCTTT. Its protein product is CASNYGQAPGTEAFF.

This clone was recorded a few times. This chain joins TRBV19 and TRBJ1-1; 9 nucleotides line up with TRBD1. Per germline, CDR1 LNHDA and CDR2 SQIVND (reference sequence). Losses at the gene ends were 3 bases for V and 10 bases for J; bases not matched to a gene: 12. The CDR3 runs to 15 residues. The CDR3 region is CASSIRGGQGVRAFF. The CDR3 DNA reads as TGTGCCAGTAGTATCCGCGGGGGACAGGGAGTAAGAGCTTTCTTT.

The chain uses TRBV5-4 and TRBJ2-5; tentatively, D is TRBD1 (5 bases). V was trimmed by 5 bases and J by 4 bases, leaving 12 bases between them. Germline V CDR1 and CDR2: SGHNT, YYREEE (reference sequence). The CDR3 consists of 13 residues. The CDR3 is CASRQGPPETQYF. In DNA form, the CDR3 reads TGTGCCAGCAGGCAGGGCCCGCCAGAGACCCAGTACTTC.

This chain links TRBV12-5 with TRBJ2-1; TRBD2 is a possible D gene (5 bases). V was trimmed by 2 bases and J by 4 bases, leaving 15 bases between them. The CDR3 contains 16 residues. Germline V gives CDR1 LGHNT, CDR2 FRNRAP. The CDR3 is CASGLYGGRVYNEQFF. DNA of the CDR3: TGTGCTAGTGGTTTGTATGGCGGGCGGGTATACAATGAGCAGTTCTTC. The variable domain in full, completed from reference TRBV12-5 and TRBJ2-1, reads DARVTQTPRHKVTEMGQEVTMRCQPILGHNTVFWYRQTMMQGLELLAYFRNRAPLDDSGMPKDRFSAEMPDATLATLKIQPSEPRDSAVYFCASGLYGGRVYNEQFFGPGTRLTVL.

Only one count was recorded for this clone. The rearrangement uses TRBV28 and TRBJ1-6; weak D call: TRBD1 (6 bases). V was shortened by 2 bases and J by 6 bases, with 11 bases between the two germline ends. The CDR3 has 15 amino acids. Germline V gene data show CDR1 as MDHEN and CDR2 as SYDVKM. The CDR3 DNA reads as TGTGCCAGCAGTTTAGGGGGCGCGGTTAATTCACCCCTCCACTTT. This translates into CASSLGGAVNSPLHF.

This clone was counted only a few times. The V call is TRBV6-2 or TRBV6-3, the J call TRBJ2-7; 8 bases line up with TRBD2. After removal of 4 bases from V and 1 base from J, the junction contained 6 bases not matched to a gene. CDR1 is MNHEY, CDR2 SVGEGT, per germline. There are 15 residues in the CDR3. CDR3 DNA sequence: TGTGCCAGCAGTTCAGGCGGGGGGTGGTCCTACGAGCAGTACTTC. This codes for CASSSGGGWSYEQYF.

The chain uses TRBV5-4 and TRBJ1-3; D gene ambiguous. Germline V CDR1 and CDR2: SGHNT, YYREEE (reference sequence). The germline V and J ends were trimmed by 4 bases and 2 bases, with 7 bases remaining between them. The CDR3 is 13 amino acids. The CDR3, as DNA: TGTGCCAGCAGCAGAGGCGCTGGAAACACCATATATTTT. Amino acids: CASSRGAGNTIYF.

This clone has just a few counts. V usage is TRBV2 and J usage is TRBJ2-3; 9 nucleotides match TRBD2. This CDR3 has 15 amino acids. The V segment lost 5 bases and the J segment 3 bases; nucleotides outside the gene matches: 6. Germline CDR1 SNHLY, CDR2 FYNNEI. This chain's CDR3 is CASSSGSGGTDTQYF. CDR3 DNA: TGTGCCAGCAGTTCAGGTAGCGGGGGTACAGATACGCAGTATTTT.

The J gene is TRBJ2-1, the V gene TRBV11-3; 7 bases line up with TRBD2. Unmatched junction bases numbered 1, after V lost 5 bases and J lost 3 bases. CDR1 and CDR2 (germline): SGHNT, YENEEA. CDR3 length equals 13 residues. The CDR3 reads CASSRTSYNEQFF. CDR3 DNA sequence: TGTGCCAGCAGCCGGACTAGCTACAATGAGCAGTTCTTC.

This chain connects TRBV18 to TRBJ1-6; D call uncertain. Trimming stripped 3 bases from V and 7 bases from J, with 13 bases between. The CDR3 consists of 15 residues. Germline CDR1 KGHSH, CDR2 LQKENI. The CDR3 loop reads CASSPSEAVNSPLHF. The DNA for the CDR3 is TGTGCCAGCTCACCTTCAGAGGCGGTCAATTCACCCCTCCACTTT.

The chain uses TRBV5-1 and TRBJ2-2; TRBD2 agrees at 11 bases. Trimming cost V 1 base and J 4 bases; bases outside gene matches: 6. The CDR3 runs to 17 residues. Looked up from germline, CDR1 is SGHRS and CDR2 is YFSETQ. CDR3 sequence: CASSLQLAGVSTGELFF. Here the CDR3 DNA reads TGCGCCAGCAGCTTGCAACTAGCGGGGGTCTCCACCGGGGAGCTGTTTTTT.

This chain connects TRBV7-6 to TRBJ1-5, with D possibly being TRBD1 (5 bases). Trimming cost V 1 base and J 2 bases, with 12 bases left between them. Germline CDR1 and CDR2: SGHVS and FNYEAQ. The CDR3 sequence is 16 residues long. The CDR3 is CASSLVGGEGNQPQHF. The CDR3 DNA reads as TGTGCCAGCAGCTTAGTGGGAGGGGAGGGCAATCAGCCCCAGCATTTT.

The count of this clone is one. CDR3 residues: CASSSPSRPQHF. CDR3 bases: TGTGCCAGCAGTTCCCCTTCCCGGCCCCAGCATTTT. This chain links TRBV12-3 or TRBV12-4 with TRBJ1-5, with D uncertain. Trimming stripped 4 bases from V and 9 bases from J, with 10 bases between. The CDR3 sequence is 12 residues long.

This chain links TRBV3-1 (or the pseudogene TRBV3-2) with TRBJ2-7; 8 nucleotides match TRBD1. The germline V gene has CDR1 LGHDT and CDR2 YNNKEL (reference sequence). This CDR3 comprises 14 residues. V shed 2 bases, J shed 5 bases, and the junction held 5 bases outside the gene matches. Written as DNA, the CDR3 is TGTGCCAGCAGCCAACTCGGGACAGGAGACGAGCAGTACTTC. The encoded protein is CASSQLGTGDEQYF.